A selection of T cell receptor beta chains follows, all from one sample in a study of blood T cell repertoires in COVID-19. Using immunoSEQ multiplex PCR, the repertoire was profiled, and TCRdb retains in-frame clones only, with some absent. The data hold over 250,000 clones, with roughly 90% observed a single time. What was sequenced was PBMCs or T cells enriched from blood (not recorded which). These receptors originate from a man aged 35 to 55 who had recovered from COVID-19. Each CDR3 is given with its conserved first and last residue. The D gene is left open where the match is weak. The size field is filled for only some rows; it gives once, few, many or a size class.

j_gene: TRBJ1-2; v_gene: TRBV30; abundance: NA; d_gene: NA; CDR3nt: TGTGCCTGGAGTGTCGGTGCGGGGGGCTACACCTTC; CDR3aa: CAWSVGAGGYTF
j_gene: TRBJ2-2; v_gene: TRBV19; abundance: few; d_gene: NA; CDR3nt: TGTGCCAGTAGTAACGGGTTCACCGGGGAGCTGTTTTTT; CDR3aa: CASSNGFTGELFF
j_gene: TRBJ2-1; v_gene: TRBV11-3; abundance: once; d_gene: TRBD2; CDR3nt: TGTGCCAGCAGCCCAAGTGGGACTAGCGGAAGCTCCTACAATGAGCAGTTCTTC; CDR3aa: CASSPSGTSGSSYNEQFF
j_gene: TRBJ2-4; v_gene: TRBV7-8; abundance: NA; d_gene: NA; CDR3nt: TGTGCCAGCAGCCAAGGGGCCAACATTCAGTACTTC; CDR3aa: CASSQGANIQYF
j_gene: TRBJ2-7; v_gene: TRBV11-3; abundance: NA; d_gene: NA; CDR3nt: TGTGCCAGCAGCTTAAACCCCGACAGTACCTACGAGCAGTACTTC; CDR3aa: CASSLNPDSTYEQYF
j_gene: TRBJ2-7; v_gene: TRBV5-1; abundance: NA; d_gene: TRBD2; CDR3nt: TGCGCCAGCAGCCTACAACTAGCGGGTGGGTCCTACGAGCAGTACTTC; CDR3aa: CASSLQLAGGSYEQYF
j_gene: TRBJ2-1; v_gene: TRBV4-3; abundance: few; d_gene: NA; CDR3nt: TGCGCCAGCAGCCAAGTGATCGCTAGTTCCTACAATGAGCAGTTCTTC; CDR3aa: CASSQVIASSYNEQFF
j_gene: TRBJ1-3; v_gene: TRBV12-3/TRBV12-4; abundance: NA; d_gene: NA; CDR3nt: TGTGCCACCCAGGGGCAAAACACCATATATTTT; CDR3aa: CATQGQNTIYF
j_gene: TRBJ2-1; v_gene: TRBV27; abundance: NA; d_gene: TRBD2; CDR3nt: TGTGCCAGCAGTGTACTAGCGGGAGGGAAGAATGAGCAGTTCTTC; CDR3aa: CASSVLAGGKNEQFF
j_gene: TRBJ2-7; v_gene: TRBV6-1; abundance: NA; d_gene: NA; CDR3nt: TGTGCCAGCAGTGACCCGAGTATTGACAGGAACTACGAGCAGTACTTC; CDR3aa: CASSDPSIDRNYEQYF
j_gene: TRBJ2-5; v_gene: TRBV28; abundance: few; d_gene: TRBD2; CDR3nt: TGTGCCAGCAGTTCCCCGGGGGGTGAAGAGACCCAGTACTTC; CDR3aa: CASSSPGGEETQYF
j_gene: TRBJ2-1; v_gene: TRBV20-1; abundance: NA; d_gene: NA; CDR3nt: TGCAGTGCTAGTCAGGACGGATGGACAAATGAGCAGTTCTTC; CDR3aa: CSASQDGWTNEQFF
j_gene: TRBJ2-3; v_gene: TRBV13; abundance: once; d_gene: TRBD1; CDR3nt: TGTGCCAGCAGCTTAGGCGGGTGGGGGACAGGGGGCACAGATACGCAGTATTTT; CDR3aa: CASSLGGWGTGGTDTQYF
j_gene: TRBJ2-5; v_gene: TRBV28; abundance: NA; d_gene: NA; CDR3nt: TGTGCCAGCAGTATCCTTGCTAGCTGGGAGACCCAGTACTTC; CDR3aa: CASSILASWETQYF
j_gene: TRBJ1-1; v_gene: TRBV11-2; abundance: once; d_gene: NA; CDR3nt: TGTGCCAGCAGCTTAGATCAGGGGACCACTGAAGCTTTCTTT; CDR3aa: CASSLDQGTTEAFF
j_gene: TRBJ2-5; v_gene: TRBV5-1; abundance: once; d_gene: TRBD1; CDR3nt: TGCGCCAGCAGCTTTAATTCCGGACAGGTGAAAGAGACCCAGTACTTC; CDR3aa: CASSFNSGQVKETQYF
j_gene: TRBJ1-3; v_gene: TRBV9; abundance: NA; d_gene: TRBD1; CDR3nt: TGTGCCAGCAGCGTAGGGCCAATAAGGGGGCTCACTGGAAACACCATATATTTT; CDR3aa: CASSVGPIRGLTGNTIYF
j_gene: TRBJ1-1; v_gene: TRBV13; abundance: once; d_gene: NA; CDR3nt: TGTGCCAGCAGCCCGGACACAGTGAACACTGAAGCTTTCTTT; CDR3aa: CASSPDTVNTEAFF
j_gene: TRBJ2-5; v_gene: TRBV9; abundance: once; d_gene: NA; CDR3nt: TGTGCCAGCAGCCCGTGGGGGCAGGAGCAAGAGACCCAGTACTTC; CDR3aa: CASSPWGQEQETQYF
j_gene: TRBJ1-3; v_gene: TRBV27; abundance: once; d_gene: NA; CDR3nt: TGTGCCAGCAGAATCCGGGGGGGCGGAAACACCATATATTTT; CDR3aa: CASRIRGGGNTIYF
j_gene: TRBJ1-2; v_gene: TRBV5-6; abundance: NA; d_gene: TRBD1; CDR3nt: TGTGCCAGCAGCTTGGGTATGACAGGGGTCTCTAACTATGGCTACACCTTC; CDR3aa: CASSLGMTGVSNYGYTF
j_gene: TRBJ1-1; v_gene: TRBV10-3; abundance: NA; d_gene: TRBD1; CDR3nt: TGTGCCATCAGTGGGCCGGGACAGGGCTTTCGGGACACTGAAGCTTTCTTT; CDR3aa: CAISGPGQGFRDTEAFF
j_gene: TRBJ2-6; v_gene: TRBV28; abundance: NA; d_gene: NA; CDR3nt: TGTGCCAGCAGCAGGGCCTCTGGGGCCAACGTCCTGACTTTC; CDR3aa: CASSRASGANVLTF
j_gene: TRBJ2-7; v_gene: TRBV4-3; abundance: NA; d_gene: NA; CDR3nt: TGCGCCAGCAGCCAAGACCGTTCCCGGGGCTACGAGCAGTACTTC; CDR3aa: CASSQDRSRGYEQYF
j_gene: TRBJ2-5; v_gene: TRBV5-1; abundance: NA; d_gene: TRBD2; CDR3nt: TGCGCCAGCAGCACCGGACTAGTTAGTTTGCAAGAGACCCAGTACTTC; CDR3aa: CASSTGLVSLQETQYF
j_gene: TRBJ1-1; v_gene: TRBV15; abundance: NA; d_gene: NA; CDR3nt: TGTGCCACCAGCAGAGGAACAGGGATTTTGAACACTGAAGCTTTCTTT; CDR3aa: CATSRGTGILNTEAFF
j_gene: TRBJ1-1; v_gene: TRBV7-3; abundance: NA; d_gene: NA; CDR3nt: TGTGCCAGCAGCCCGGGAATGAACACTGAAGCTTTCTTT; CDR3aa: CASSPGMNTEAFF
j_gene: TRBJ1-3; v_gene: TRBV6-1; abundance: NA; d_gene: NA; CDR3nt: TGTGCCAGCAGTGAGGGAGGTCAGGGTTGGTTCATATATTTT; CDR3aa: CASSEGGQGWFIYF
j_gene: TRBJ1-2; v_gene: TRBV12-3/TRBV12-4; abundance: once; d_gene: NA; CDR3nt: TGTGCCAGCAGAACGGGACTCATCTATGGCTACACCTTC; CDR3aa: CASRTGLIYGYTF
j_gene: TRBJ2-7; v_gene: TRBV4-2; abundance: NA; d_gene: NA; CDR3nt: TGTGCCAGCAGCCCAGATCGGCGGGCCACCTACGAGCAGTACTTC; CDR3aa: CASSPDRRATYEQYF
j_gene: TRBJ1-5; v_gene: TRBV10-3; abundance: NA; d_gene: TRBD1; CDR3nt: TGTGCCATCAGCCCCGCAGGGGGGAGGAATCAGCCCCAGCATTTT; CDR3aa: CAISPAGGRNQPQHF
j_gene: TRBJ2-7; v_gene: TRBV9; abundance: NA; d_gene: NA; CDR3nt: TGTGCCAGCAGCCCCCCGGGGACTTTACATAAGGAGCAGTACTTC; CDR3aa: CASSPPGTLHKEQYF